This TCR beta chain stems from a study of T cell responses to AZD1222 COVID-19 vaccine. With 2 bases removed from V and 1 base from J, the gap between germline ends came to 8 bases. There are 14 residues in the CDR3. The germline V gene has CDR1 LNHNV and CDR2 YYDKDF (reference sequence). General observations from the study: Reports indicate that nearly half of spike-specific TCRs are directed at unmutated variant regions.

Profiled with immunoSEQ multiplex PCR; TCRdb holds only in-frame clones, not every one. Altogether tens of thousands of clones are present, nearly 90% being singletons, with the ten largest covering approximately 21%. Turning to this clone: What it recognizes is unknown.

The chain links TRBV15 to TRBJ1-2, with D maybe TRBD1 (5 bases). The specimen comprised peripheral blood, sampled on day 0 of AZD1222 vaccination. This receptor was identified in an adult in good health. The DNA of the CDR3 is TGTGCCACCAGCAGACAGGGCATTAACTATGGCTACACCTTC. Amino acid sequence: CATSRQGINYGYTF.